This is a list of T cell receptor beta chains from one sample in a study of blood T cell repertoires in COVID-19. Clones were sequenced by immunoSEQ multiplex PCR, and TCRdb holds only the in-frame ones, with some missing. The table records 250,000 or so clones, almost 90% of them present only once. The specimen sequenced was peripheral blood. The origin of the receptors is a man of 80 years or more with acute or convalescent COVID-19. The CDR3 runs from the conserved cysteine through the conserved F or W. A D gene is named only where the DNA matches it firmly. Where a row states a size, it is once, few, many or the class of an expanded clone; other rows omit it.

CDR3 DNA	CDR3 protein	V gene	J gene	clone size	D gene
TGCGCCAGCAGCCAAGATATAAGCGGGAGCCCCTATGAGCAGTTCTTC	CASSQDISGSPYEQFF	TRBV4-3	TRBJ2-1	NA	TRBD2
TGTGCCAGCAGTGTGACGGGTATGAACACTGAAGCTTTCTTT	CASSVTGMNTEAFF	TRBV2	TRBJ1-1	NA	NA
TGTGCCAGCAGTTACCGTGGGGGGACCCAAGAGACCCAGTACTTC	CASSYRGGTQETQYF	TRBV6-6	TRBJ2-5	NA	NA
TGTGCCACCAGTGATAGAGCGGGGGGGCGATATACGCAGTATTTT	CATSDRAGGRYTQYF	TRBV24-1	TRBJ2-3	NA	TRBD2
TGTGCCAGCAGCGTATCCGCGGGAACCCTCAATGAGCAGTTCTTC	CASSVSAGTLNEQFF	TRBV9	TRBJ2-1	NA	NA
TGTGCCAGCAGCTTTCGGGGGGGGTTCACAGATACGCAGTATTTT	CASSFRGGFTDTQYF	TRBV11-3	TRBJ2-3	NA	TRBD2
TGCGCCAGCAGCCAAGATCCCGCAAACAGGGAATTATCCTACGAGCAGTACTTC	CASSQDPANRELSYEQYF	TRBV4-3	TRBJ2-7	once	NA
TGTGCCAGTAGTTCCCAAGGACAGGGCGGACGGCAGCCCCAGCATTTT	CASSSQGQGGRQPQHF	TRBV19	TRBJ1-5	NA	TRBD1
TGTGCCAGCAGTGTGGACAGGGACACTGAAGCTTTCTTT	CASSVDRDTEAFF	TRBV6-4	TRBJ1-1	NA	TRBD1
TGCAGTGCTAGGAGCCACTACGAGCAGTACTTC	CSARSHYEQYF	TRBV20-1	TRBJ2-7	NA	NA
TGTGCCAGCTCACCGGGACAGGGGGCAGCTGGGGAGACCCAGTACTTC	CASSPGQGAAGETQYF	TRBV18	TRBJ2-5	NA	TRBD1
TGTGCCAGCAGTTACGCAGGGGGCATAGGCTACACCTTC	CASSYAGGIGYTF	TRBV7-9	TRBJ1-2	NA	TRBD1
TGTGCCAGCAGTTACTCGAGCCGGGGCCAAGAGACCCAGTACTTC	CASSYSSRGQETQYF	TRBV6-2/TRBV6-3	TRBJ2-5	NA	NA
TGTGCCAGCAGCTTAGTACAGGTTGGGAGGTCACCCCTCCACTTT	CASSLVQVGRSPLHF	TRBV7-2	TRBJ1-6	NA	NA
TGTGCCAGCACGCGGGGCGAGCTTGATGAAAAACTGTTTTTT	CASTRGELDEKLFF	TRBV6-5	TRBJ1-4	NA	NA
TGTGCCAGTAGTACGGCTAGCGGGTCTCCTGGGGCCAACGTCCTGACTTTC	CASSTASGSPGANVLTF	TRBV19	TRBJ2-6	NA	TRBD2
TGCGCCAGCAGCTTTTCCCAGGGGCGAGGGACTGAAGCTTTCTTT	CASSFSQGRGTEAFF	TRBV5-1	TRBJ1-1	NA	NA
TGTGCCAGCAGTTCAGACAACAATCAGCCCCAGCATTTT	CASSSDNNQPQHF	TRBV2	TRBJ1-5	NA	NA
TGTGCCAGCAGCCAAAGACTGACCCCCTACGAGCAGTACTTC	CASSQRLTPYEQYF	TRBV7-9	TRBJ2-7	once	NA
TGTGCCAGCAGCTATCGCCAGTTCTATGAGCAGTTCTTC	CASSYRQFYEQFF	TRBV7-9	TRBJ2-1	NA	NA
TGTGCCACCAGTGGGACGACAGGGGCGAACACCGGGGAGCTGTTTTTT	CATSGTTGANTGELFF	TRBV24-1	TRBJ2-2	few	TRBD1
TGTGCCAGCAGTTACTCGAAACTAGCGACGAACACCGGGGAGCTGTTTTTT	CASSYSKLATNTGELFF	TRBV6-2/TRBV6-3	TRBJ2-2	NA	TRBD2
TGTGCCAGCTCGCTAACTCCCGGGACAGTAAATGAAAAACTGTTTTTT	CASSLTPGTVNEKLFF	TRBV18	TRBJ1-4	NA	TRBD1
TGTGCCAGCAGCCAAGAAAACGGGGCTGAAGCTTTCTTT	CASSQENGAEAFF	TRBV14	TRBJ1-1	NA	NA
TGTGCCAGCAGCTTAGGGACACCGAACACTGAAGCTTTCTTT	CASSLGTPNTEAFF	TRBV7-9	TRBJ1-1	NA	NA
TGTGCCAGTAGTATCTTCCAGCGAGCCTACGAGCAGTACTTC	CASSIFQRAYEQYF	TRBV19	TRBJ2-7	few	NA
TGTGCCAGTAGTGTGGGGACAGGGGGTAATAGCAATCAGCCCCAGCATTTT	CASSVGTGGNSNQPQHF	TRBV19	TRBJ1-5	NA	TRBD1
TGTGCCACCAGTGATCCGTCCGGGACAGGGGGAACAGATACGCAGTATTTT	CATSDPSGTGGTDTQYF	TRBV24-1	TRBJ2-3	NA	TRBD1
TGTGCCAGCAGCTTAAACGGGGGGGCGCAGGAGACCCAGTACTTC	CASSLNGGAQETQYF	TRBV7-2	TRBJ2-5	NA	TRBD2
TGTGCCAGTAGTATGCCGGGACAAGTATACTCTGGAAACACCATATATTTT	CASSMPGQVYSGNTIYF	TRBV19	TRBJ1-3	NA	NA
TGTGCCAGCTCACCGTCGGGGGCCTATAATTCACCCCTCCACTTT	CASSPSGAYNSPLHF	TRBV18	TRBJ1-6	NA	NA
TGCGCCAGCAGCCAAGAGAAGACTAGCGGGGCCTACGAGCAGTACTTC	CASSQEKTSGAYEQYF	TRBV4-3	TRBJ2-7	NA	TRBD2
TGTGCCAGCAGCCCAATGGCCACCGGGGAGCTGTTTTTT	CASSPMATGELFF	TRBV7-2	TRBJ2-2	NA	NA
TGTGCCAGCAGCCCTAGACAGGGTCCTAACTATGGCTACACCTTC	CASSPRQGPNYGYTF	TRBV7-8	TRBJ1-2	NA	TRBD1